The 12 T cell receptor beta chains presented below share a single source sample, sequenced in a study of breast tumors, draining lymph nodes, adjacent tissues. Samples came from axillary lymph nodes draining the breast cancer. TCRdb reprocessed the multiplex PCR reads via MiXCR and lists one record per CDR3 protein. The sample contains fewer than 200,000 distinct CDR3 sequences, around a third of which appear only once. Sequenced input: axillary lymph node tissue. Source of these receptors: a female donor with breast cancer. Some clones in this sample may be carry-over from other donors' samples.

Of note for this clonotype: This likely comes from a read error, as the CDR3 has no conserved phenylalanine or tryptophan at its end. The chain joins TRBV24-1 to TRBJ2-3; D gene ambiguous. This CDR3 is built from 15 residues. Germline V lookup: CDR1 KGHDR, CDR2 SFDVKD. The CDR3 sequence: CATGETVTSTDTQYL. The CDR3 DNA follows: TGTGCCACCGGTGAAACAGTTACTAGCACAGATACGCAGTATCTT.

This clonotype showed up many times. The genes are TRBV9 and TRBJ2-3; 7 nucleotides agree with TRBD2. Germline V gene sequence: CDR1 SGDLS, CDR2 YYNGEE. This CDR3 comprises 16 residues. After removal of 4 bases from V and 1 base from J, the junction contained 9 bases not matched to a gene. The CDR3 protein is CASSPRLAVGTDTQYF. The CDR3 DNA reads TGTGCCAGCAGCCCACGGCTAGCGGTCGGCACAGATACGCAGTATTTT. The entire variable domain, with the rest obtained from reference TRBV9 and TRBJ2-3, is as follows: DSGVTQTPKHLITATGQRVTLRCSPRSGDLSVYWYQQSLDQGLQFLIQYYNGEERAKGNILERFSAQQFPDLHSELNLSSLELGDSALYFCASSPRLAVGTDTQYFGPGTRLTVL.

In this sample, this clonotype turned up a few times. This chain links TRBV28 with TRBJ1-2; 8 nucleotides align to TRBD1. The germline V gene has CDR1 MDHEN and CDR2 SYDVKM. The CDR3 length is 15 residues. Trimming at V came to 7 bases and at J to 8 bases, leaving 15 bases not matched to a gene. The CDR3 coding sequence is TGTGCCAGCAAAGAGCCGACACAGGGGGAGGAGGGCTACACCTTC. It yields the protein CASKEPTQGEEGYTF.

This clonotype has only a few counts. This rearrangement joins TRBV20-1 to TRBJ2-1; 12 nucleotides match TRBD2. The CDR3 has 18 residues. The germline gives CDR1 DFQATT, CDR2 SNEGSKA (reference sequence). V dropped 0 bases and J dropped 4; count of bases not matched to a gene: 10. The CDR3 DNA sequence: TGCAGTGCTAGAGATCGGGCACTAGCGGGGGGTTCATACAATGAGCAGTTCTTC. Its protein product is CSARDRALAGGSYNEQFF.

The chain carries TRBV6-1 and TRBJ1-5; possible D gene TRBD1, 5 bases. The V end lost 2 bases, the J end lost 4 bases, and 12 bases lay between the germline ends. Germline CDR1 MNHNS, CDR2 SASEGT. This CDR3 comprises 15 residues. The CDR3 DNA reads TGTGCCAGCAGTGAATCACCAGGGTGGAATCAGCCCCAGCATTTT. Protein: CASSESPGWNQPQHF.

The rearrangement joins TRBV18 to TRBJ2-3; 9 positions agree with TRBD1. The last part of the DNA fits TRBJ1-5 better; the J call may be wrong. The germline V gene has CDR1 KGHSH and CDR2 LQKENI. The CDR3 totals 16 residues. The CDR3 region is CASSRTTGGLRDTQHF. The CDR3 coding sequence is TGTGCCAGCTCACGGACGACAGGGGGTCTTCGAGATACGCAGCATTTT.

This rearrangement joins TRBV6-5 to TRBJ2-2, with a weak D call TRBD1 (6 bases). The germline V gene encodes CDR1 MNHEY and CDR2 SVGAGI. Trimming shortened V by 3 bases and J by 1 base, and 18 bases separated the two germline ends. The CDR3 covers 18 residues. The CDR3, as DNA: TGTGCCAGCAGTTATATACGGACAGCTTCTAGGAACACCGGGGAGCTGTTTTTT. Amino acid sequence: CASSYIRTASRNTGELFF.

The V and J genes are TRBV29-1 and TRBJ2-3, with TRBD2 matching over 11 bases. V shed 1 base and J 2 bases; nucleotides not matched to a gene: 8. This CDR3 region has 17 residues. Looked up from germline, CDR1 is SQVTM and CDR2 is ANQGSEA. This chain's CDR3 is CSVEVAGGPGLTDTQYF. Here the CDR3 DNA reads TGCAGCGTTGAAGTAGCGGGGGGGCCAGGTCTCACAGATACGCAGTATTTT.

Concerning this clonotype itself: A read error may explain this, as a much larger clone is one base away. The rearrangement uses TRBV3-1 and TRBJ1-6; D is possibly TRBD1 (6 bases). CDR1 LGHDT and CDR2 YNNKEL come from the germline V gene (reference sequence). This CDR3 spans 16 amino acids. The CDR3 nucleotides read TGTGCCAGCAGCCAAGACAGGGGTTTAGTTAATCCACCCCTCCACTTT. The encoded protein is CASSQDRGLVNPPLHF. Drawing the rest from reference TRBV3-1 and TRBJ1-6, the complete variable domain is DTAVSQTPKYLVTQMGNDKSIKCEQNLGHDTMYWYKQDSKKFLKIMFSYNNKELIINETVPNRFSPKSPDKAHLNLHINSLELGDSAVYFCASSQDRGLVNPPLHFGNGTRLTVT.

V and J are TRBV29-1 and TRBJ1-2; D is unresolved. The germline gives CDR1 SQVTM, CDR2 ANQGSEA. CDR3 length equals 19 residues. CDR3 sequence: CSVPFRVAIFLCANYGYTF. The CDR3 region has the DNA TGCAGTGTCCCTTTTAGAGTGGCTATATTCTTATGTGCTAACTATGGCTACACCTTC.

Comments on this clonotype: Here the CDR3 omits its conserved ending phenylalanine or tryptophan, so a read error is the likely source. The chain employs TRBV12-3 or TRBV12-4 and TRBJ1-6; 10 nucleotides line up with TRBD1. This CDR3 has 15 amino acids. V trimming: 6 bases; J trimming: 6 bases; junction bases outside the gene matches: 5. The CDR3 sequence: CASSRRQGANSPLHL. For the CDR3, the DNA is TGTGCCAGCAGCCGAAGACAGGGGGCTAATTCACCCCTCCACCTT.

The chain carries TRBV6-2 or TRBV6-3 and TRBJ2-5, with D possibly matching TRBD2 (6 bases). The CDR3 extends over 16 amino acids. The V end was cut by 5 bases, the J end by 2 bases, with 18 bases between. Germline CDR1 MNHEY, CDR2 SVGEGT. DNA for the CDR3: TGTGCCAGCAGTCACGGGTGGGGGGTCCCTCAAGAGACCCAGTACTTC. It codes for CASSHGWGVPQETQYF.